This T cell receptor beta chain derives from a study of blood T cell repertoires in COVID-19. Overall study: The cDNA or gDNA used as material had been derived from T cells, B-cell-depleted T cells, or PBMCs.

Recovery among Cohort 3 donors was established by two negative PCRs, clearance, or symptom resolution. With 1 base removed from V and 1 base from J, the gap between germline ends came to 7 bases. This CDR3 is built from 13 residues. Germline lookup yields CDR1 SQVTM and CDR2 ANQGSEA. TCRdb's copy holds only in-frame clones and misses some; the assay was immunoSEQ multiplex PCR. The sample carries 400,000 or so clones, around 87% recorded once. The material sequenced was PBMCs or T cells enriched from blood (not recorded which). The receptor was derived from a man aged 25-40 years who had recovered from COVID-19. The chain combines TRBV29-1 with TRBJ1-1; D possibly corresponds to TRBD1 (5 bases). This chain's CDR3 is CSVEGTRNTEAFF. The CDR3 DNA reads TGCAGCGTTGAAGGGACAAGGAACACTGAAGCTTTCTTT.